The source of this T cell receptor beta chain is a study of blood T cells in healthy people across ages. For the second PCR, which ran for roughly 6 to 12 cycles, a sample-barcoded 5' primer and a J-beta primer mix were used. TCRdb called the 5' RACE reads again in MiXCR, with one record for every CDR3 protein. The sample has 1.5 million to 2 million distinct CDR3 sequences, 49% seen once. The CDR3 has 13 residues. The ends lost 6 bases at V and 10 bases at J; junction bases unmatched: 9. Germline-derived CDR1 and CDR2 are DFQATT and SNEGSKA (reference sequence). The sequence derives from a woman aged 35 to 49 in good health. The rearrangement links TRBV20-1 to TRBJ1-2, with 12 bases lining up with TRBD1. The specimen was blood. This chain's CDR3 is CSAKGQGAADYTF. In nucleotides, the CDR3 is TGCAGTGCCAAGGGACAGGGGGCGGCTGACTACACCTTC.